The 9 T cell receptor beta chains below were found in one sample sequenced in a study of OX40 agonist ivuxolimab in advanced cancers. Data came from immunoSEQ multiplex PCR; TCRdb stores just in-frame clones and leaves some out. The sample lists fewer than 45,000 clones, more than 75% occurring once. The sequencing used CD4+ or CD8+ T cells sorted from blood, collected in a trial of the OX40 agonist ivuxolimab. These receptors all come from an adult with an advanced solid tumor such as melanoma, head and neck, liver or kidney cancer.

The rearrangement uses TRBV6-5 and TRBJ2-7; D gene ambiguous. CDR1 is MNHEY and CDR2 is SVGAGI in the germline V gene. The CDR3 extends over 11 amino acids. Deletions cut 2 bases from V and 7 bases from J, with 6 bases between. The CDR3: CASSYTFEQYF. Written as DNA, the CDR3 is TGTGCCAGCAGTTACACCTTTGAGCAGTACTTC.

J is TRBJ2-5 and V is TRBV25-1; the match to TRBD1 covers 8 bases. This CDR3 region has 16 residues. Germline-derived CDR1 and CDR2 are MGHDK and SYGVNS. V lost 1 base and J lost 4; bases outside the gene matches: 8. As DNA, the CDR3 is TGTGCCAGCAGTGAATTGTTTGCAGGGGGCAGAGAGACCCAGTACTTC. Encoded protein: CASSELFAGGRETQYF.

The genes are TRBV6-1 and TRBJ1-1, with 8 positions matching TRBD1. J lost 4 bases, V lost 6 bases, and 10 bases had no gene match. CDR1 MNHNS and CDR2 SASEGT come from the germline V gene. There are 15 residues in the CDR3. CDR3 in amino acids: CASSPTSDRVTEAFF. The CDR3 DNA reads TGTGCCAGCAGCCCAACCTCGGACAGGGTCACTGAAGCTTTCTTT.

V is TRBV28 and J is TRBJ2-1; TRBD2 matches at 8 bases. The CDR3 consists of 15 residues. Germline CDR1 MDHEN, CDR2 SYDVKM. Trimming took 2 bases from V and 6 from J; bases not matched to a gene: 6. CDR3 nucleotide sequence: TGTGCCAGCAGTTTAAGTACGGGAGGGCGCAATGAGCAGTTCTTC. As protein: CASSLSTGGRNEQFF.

V is TRBV4-1 and J is TRBJ1-6; D is ambiguous. This CDR3 is built from 15 residues. V shed 4 bases and J shed 7 bases, with 14 bases lying between them. The germline V gene has CDR1 MGHRA and CDR2 YSYEKL. CDR3 bases: TGCGCCAGCAGCCCACCCCCGGGGTGGAATTCACCCCTCCACTTT. Protein sequence: CASSPPPGWNSPLHF.

The rearrangement joins TRBV7-2 to TRBJ2-3; D is unresolved. V was clipped by 4 bases and J by 5 bases, with 16 bases between them. The CDR3 has 15 residues. Germline V CDR1 and CDR2: SGHTA, FQGNSA. CDR3 DNA: TGTGCCAGCAGCTCCCTTCCCCCGAGCGTAGATACGCAGTATTTT. Translated, it gives CASSSLPPSVDTQYF.

Here the CDR3 DNA reads TGTGCCAGTAGTACCCAACCGACGGGCATCACCGGGGAGCTGTTTTTT. It codes for CASSTQPTGITGELFF. The chain has TRBV19 and TRBJ2-2; the D is unclear. There are 16 residues in the CDR3. The V gene's germline CDR1 is LNHDA and CDR2 SQIVND (reference sequence). The germline V and J ends were trimmed by 4 bases and 4 bases, with 16 bases remaining between them.

V is TRBV5-1 and J is TRBJ1-3, with 8 bases fitting TRBD1. This CDR3 comprises 18 residues. Germline V gives CDR1 SGHRS, CDR2 YFSETQ. The J segment lost 0 bases and the V segment lost 3 bases, leaving 11 bases of the junction unmatched. The chain's CDR3 is CASSSSGTGLSSGNTIYF. CDR3 sequence (DNA): TGCGCCAGCAGCTCCTCCGGGACAGGCTTAAGCTCTGGAAACACCATATATTTT.

The CDR3 coding sequence is TGTGCCAGCAGCTTGGTGCGGGATGAAAAACTGTTTTTT. This encodes CASSLVRDEKLFF. The chain couples TRBV4-2 to TRBJ1-4, with D uncertain. This CDR3 spans 13 amino acids. Germline V gene sequence: CDR1 LGHNA, CDR2 YNFKEQ. V was clipped by 5 bases and J by 6 bases, with 10 bases between them.